This TCR beta chain was retrieved from a study of T-cell reconstitution after alpha-beta-depleted transplantation in children. Germline loops: CDR1 SEHNR, CDR2 FQNEAQ (reference sequence). The CDR3 is 15 amino acids. Ten or more counts support this clonotype. Its antigen is not identified. The junction and the germline gene differ at one end; a read error may be behind it. Molecular barcoding with unique molecular identifiers was used for the TCRbeta library. A single record per CDR3 protein comes from TCRdb applying MiXCR to the PCR reads. The sample has hundreds of thousands of distinct CDR3 sequences; around 14% are singletons. Whole-study results and caveats: When one year had passed after transplant, most T-cell counts and diversity came from newly produced T cells. Expanded graft clones, several hundred of them, were reportedly the source of alpha-beta T cells about two months after transplant.

The receptor comes from a girl aged 2-10 years with congenital amegakaryocytic thrombocytopenia, due to receive a stem cell transplant. This chain uses TRBV7-9 with TRBJ2-7, with 13 nucleotides matching TRBD2. The source was PBMCs, collected before TCRalphabeta/CD19-depleted stem cell transplant. CDR3 nucleotide sequence: TGTGCCAGCAGCTCAGGACTAGCGGGAGACTCACGGCCACACTTC. Protein: CASSSGLAGDSRPHF.